The 14 T cell receptor beta chains below were found in one sample sequenced in a study of glioma-infiltrating T cells. Using RNA template, CDR3s of TCR alpha and beta were amplified with iRepertoire arm-PCR. TCRdb re-derived calls from the multiplex PCR reads in MiXCR, one entry per CDR3 protein. This repertoire shows about 400,000 distinct CDR3 sequences, roughly two fifths found once; its top ten account for more than 10%. The sequenced sample was glioma tissue, nonneoplastic brain tissue, or PBMCs (not recorded which). The receptors here all came from a human donor with low-grade glioma or glioblastoma, undergoing nonglioma brain surgery, or in good health (not recorded which).

This clonotype was detected a few times. V gene TRBV7-2 combines with J gene TRBJ1-2; D might be TRBD1 (5 bases). The CDR3 covers 17 residues. V was cut by 4 bases and J by 0 bases, with 18 bases left in between. Germline V lookup: CDR1 SGHTA, CDR2 FQGNSA. The CDR3 DNA reads TGTGCCAGCAGCTCAGAGGGGATCGCATTTTCTAACTATGGCTACACCTTC. Translating it yields CASSSEGIAFSNYGYTF.

This clonotype appeared a few times. A read error may account for a junction end that differs from germline. The chain couples TRBV27 to TRBJ2-5, with D unresolved. The CDR3 has 13 amino acids. CDR1 and CDR2 (germline): MNHEY, SMNVEV (reference sequence). CDR3 bases: TGTGCCAGCAGTTTCCGGGCGTTGGAGACCCAGTGCTTC. It codes for CASSFRALETQCF.

This clonotype was seen more than once but under ten times. Since a much larger clone is just one base distant, this may be a read error. The chain combines TRBV6-1 with TRBJ1-3; D gene uncertain. Trimming left V 7 bases short and J 0 bases short, with 10 bases between. The CDR3 totals 14 residues. Per germline, CDR1 MNHNS and CDR2 SASEGT. The CDR3 loop is CASKAAGSGNTIYF. CDR3 bases: TGTGCCAGCAAGGCAGCCGGCTCTGGAAACACCATATATTTT.

V and J are TRBV29-1 and TRBJ2-2; 8 bases map to TRBD1. The V gene's germline CDR1 is SQVTM and CDR2 ANQGSEA. CDR3 length equals 16 residues. With 3 bases clipped from V and 6 bases from J, the junction kept 12 bases outside the gene matches. CDR3 bases: TGCAGCGTTGAGGGTCCGGGACAGGCTAGCGCCGGGGAGCTGTTTTTT. This gives the protein CSVEGPGQASAGELFF.

Points on this clonotype: One base away lies a much larger clone, so this may be a sequencing read error. The chain couples TRBV6-2 or TRBV6-3 to TRBJ1-2; 10 positions match TRBD1. The CDR3 is made up of 14 amino acids. Germline lookup yields CDR1 MNHEY and CDR2 SVGEGT. CDR3 in amino acids: CASSLTGGNDGYAF. The CDR3 region has the DNA TGTGCCAGCAGTTTGACAGGGGGCAACGATGGCTACGCCTTC.

This clonotype was observed at least ten times. The chain uses TRBV28 and TRBJ1-5; D remains ambiguous. The CDR3 length is 15 residues. Germline loops: CDR1 MDHEN, CDR2 SYDVKM. V shed 0 bases and J shed 0 bases, with 6 bases lying between them. The CDR3 region has the DNA TGTGCCAGCAGTTTATGGGATTATAGCAATCAGCCCCAGCATTTT. Its protein product is CASSLWDYSNQPQHF.

This rearrangement joins TRBV12-3 or TRBV12-4 to TRBJ2-3, with 9 bases lining up with TRBD2. V was clipped by 6 bases and J by 3 bases; unmatched bases: 7. This CDR3 contains 15 residues. CDR3 sequence (DNA): TGTGCCAGCAGGACTAGCGGAAGGTGGACAGATACGCAGTATTTT. Translated: CASRTSGRWTDTQYF.

This clonotype has a handful of counts. The rearrangement joins TRBV18 to TRBJ1-5, with a weak D call TRBD1 (5 bases). Trimming cost V 6 bases and J 2 bases, with 11 bases left between them. The CDR3 loop spans 14 amino acids. Germline CDR1 and CDR2: KGHSH and LQKENI. Here the CDR3 DNA reads TGTGCCAGCTCTCCCTCAGGGCGCAATCAGCCCCAGCATTTT. Translating gives CASSPSGRNQPQHF.

In this sample, this clonotype turned up a few times. The genes are TRBV28 and TRBJ2-7; 14 nucleotides line up with TRBD2. The CDR3 is 17 residues long. Trimming took 4 bases from V and 3 from J; bases not matched to a gene: 8. The germline CDR1 and CDR2 sequences are MDHEN and SYDVKM. Here the CDR3 reads CASSSLPGTSGSYEQYF. CDR3 sequence (DNA): TGTGCCAGCAGTTCATTACCAGGGACTAGCGGGAGCTACGAGCAGTACTTC.

The chain uses TRBV19 and TRBJ1-4; D is perhaps TRBD1 (5 bases). This CDR3 contains 17 residues. V shed 7 bases and J shed 10 bases, with 28 bases lying between them. Germline assignment: CDR1 LNHDA and CDR2 SQIVND (reference sequence). In nucleotides, the CDR3 is TGTGCCAGTACCCGTCAGGGATCTACAGTGGGCACGGGAAAACTGTTTTTT. It translates to CASTRQGSTVGTGKLFF.

The gene calls are TRBV7-9 and TRBJ1-1; tentative D call: TRBD1 (5 bases). This CDR3 has 15 amino acids. Trimming stripped 5 bases from V and 3 bases from J, with 16 bases between. In germline, CDR1 is SEHNR, CDR2 FQNEAQ (reference sequence). The CDR3 bases are TGTGCCAGCAGCCTCGGTGGAAGGGGTGACACTGAAGCTTTCTTT. Its protein product is CASSLGGRGDTEAFF.

This clonotype was found a few times. The chain carries TRBV6-1 and TRBJ1-5; 7 nucleotides agree with TRBD1. Germline assignment: CDR1 MNHNS and CDR2 SASEGT. CDR3 size: 16 residues. J lost 9 bases, V lost 9 bases, and 20 bases had no gene match. In nucleotides, the CDR3 is TGTGCCAGGAGAAATGGGAAGGACAGGCCTATACGGCCCCAGCATTTT. The encoded protein is CARRNGKDRPIRPQHF.

V usage is TRBV20-1 and J usage is TRBJ2-7; D ambiguous. Trimming left V 5 bases short and J 5 bases short, with 19 bases between. CDR1 DFQATT and CDR2 SNEGSKA come from the germline V gene (reference sequence). The CDR3 spans 14 residues. The CDR3 sequence: CSAQTPNTINEQYF. The CDR3 DNA reads as TGCAGTGCTCAAACCCCAAATACCATCAACGAGCAGTACTTC.

On this clonotype: This may be a read error, as it is one base from a much larger clone. The rearrangement links TRBV6-6 to TRBJ1-4; D is unresolved. This CDR3 region has 15 residues. Looked up from germline, CDR1 is MNHNY and CDR2 is SVGAGI (reference sequence). CDR3 sequence reads: CASGYSGLDGEKLFF. The CDR3 DNA reads as TGTGCCAGCGGTTACTCTGGGCTCGACGGTGAAAAACTGTTTTTT.